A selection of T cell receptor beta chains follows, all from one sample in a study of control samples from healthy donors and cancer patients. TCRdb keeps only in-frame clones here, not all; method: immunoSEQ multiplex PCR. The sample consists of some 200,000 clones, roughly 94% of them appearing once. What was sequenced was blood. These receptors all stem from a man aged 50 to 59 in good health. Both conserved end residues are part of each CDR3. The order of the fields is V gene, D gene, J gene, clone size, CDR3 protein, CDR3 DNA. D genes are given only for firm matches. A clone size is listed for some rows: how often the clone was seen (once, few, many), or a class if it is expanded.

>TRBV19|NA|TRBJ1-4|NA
CASSIRQGSNEKLFF
TGTGCCAGTAGTATTCGCCAGGGAAGCAACGAAAAACTGTTTTTT
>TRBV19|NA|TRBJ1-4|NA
CASTHLFGATNEKLFF
TGTGCCAGTACCCATTTGTTTGGTGCAACTAATGAAAAACTGTTTTTT
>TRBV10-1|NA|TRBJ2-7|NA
CASSENPGRRSSYEQYF
TGCGCCAGCAGTGAGAATCCGGGCCGGAGAAGCTCCTACGAGCAGTACTTC
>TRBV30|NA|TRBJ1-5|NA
CAWSAGNSNQPQHF
TGTGCCTGGAGTGCAGGGAACAGCAATCAGCCCCAGCATTTT
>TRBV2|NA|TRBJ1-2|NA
CASSESKGYGYTF
TGTGCCAGCAGTGAATCCAAGGGGTATGGCTACACCTTC
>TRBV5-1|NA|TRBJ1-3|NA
CASSLTGDSGNTIYF
TGCGCCAGCAGCTTGACAGGAGACTCTGGAAACACCATATATTTT
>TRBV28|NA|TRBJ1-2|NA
CASSLKTHGYTF
TGTGCCAGCAGCCTCAAGACCCACGGCTACACCTTC
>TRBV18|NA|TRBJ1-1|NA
CASSPTHSTTEAFF
TGTGCCAGCTCACCGACTCACAGCACCACTGAAGCTTTCTTT
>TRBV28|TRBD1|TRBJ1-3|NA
CASRPGQGINTIYF
TGTGCCAGCAGGCCGGGACAGGGAATAAACACCATATATTTT
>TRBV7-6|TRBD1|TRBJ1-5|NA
CASSPGTGPNQPQHF
TGTGCCAGCAGCCCCGGGACAGGACCCAATCAGCCCCAGCATTTT
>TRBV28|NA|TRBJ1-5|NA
CASSSGGQGNQPQHF
TGTGCCAGCAGTTCGGGGGGGCAGGGCAATCAGCCCCAGCATTTT
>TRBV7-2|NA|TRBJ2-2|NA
CASSLGSTGELFF
TGTGCCAGCAGCTTAGGGTCCACCGGGGAGCTGTTTTTT
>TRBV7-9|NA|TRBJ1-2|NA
CASSLNSAYGYTF
TGTGCCAGCAGCTTAAACTCAGCCTATGGCTACACCTTC
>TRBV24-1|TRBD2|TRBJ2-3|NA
CATGERGGPDTQYF
TGTGCCACCGGGGAGCGGGGGGGCCCAGATACGCAGTATTTT
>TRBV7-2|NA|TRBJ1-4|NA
CASSAGWEKLFF
TGTGCCAGCAGCGCCGGGTGGGAAAAACTGTTTTTT
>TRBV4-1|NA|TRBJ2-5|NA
CASSFGTRGGAQETQYF
TGCGCCAGCAGCTTTGGCACCAGGGGAGGGGCCCAAGAGACCCAGTACTTC
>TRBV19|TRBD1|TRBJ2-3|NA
CASTDRGTDTQYF
TGTGCCAGTACCGACAGGGGGACAGATACGCAGTATTTT
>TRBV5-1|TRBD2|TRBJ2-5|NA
CASSEKAGAPETQYF
TGCGCCAGCAGCGAAAAAGCGGGGGCCCCGGAGACCCAGTACTTC
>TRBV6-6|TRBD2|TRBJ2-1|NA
CASSSGLAGNYNEQFF
TGTGCCAGCAGTTCGGGACTAGCGGGGAACTACAATGAGCAGTTCTTC
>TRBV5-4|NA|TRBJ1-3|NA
CASSLAGGGSVNTIYF
TGTGCCAGCAGCTTGGCCGGAGGGGGAAGTGTAAACACCATATATTTT
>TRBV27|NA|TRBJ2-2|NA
CASSLFVGANTGELFF
TGTGCCAGCAGTTTATTCGTGGGGGCGAACACCGGGGAGCTGTTTTTT
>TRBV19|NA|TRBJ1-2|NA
CATMRNLGGYTF
TGTGCCACGATGAGGAACTTGGGAGGCTACACCTTC
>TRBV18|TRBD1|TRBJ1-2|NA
CASSPYAETTGEYGYTF
TGTGCCAGCTCACCATATGCAGAGACGACAGGGGAATATGGCTACACCTTC
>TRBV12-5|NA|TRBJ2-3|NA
CASALTGGGTDTQYF
TGTGCTAGTGCCTTGACGGGCGGGGGCACAGATACGCAGTATTTT
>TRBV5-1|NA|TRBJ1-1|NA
CASSETVVNTEAFF
TGCGCCAGCTCTGAAACAGTCGTGAACACTGAAGCTTTCTTT
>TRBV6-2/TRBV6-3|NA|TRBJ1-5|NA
CASSQGGQPQHF
TGTGCCAGCAGTCAAGGCGGCCAGCCCCAGCATTTT
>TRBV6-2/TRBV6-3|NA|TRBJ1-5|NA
CASSPGEGNQPQHF
TGTGCCAGCAGTCCAGGTGAAGGCAATCAGCCCCAGCATTTT
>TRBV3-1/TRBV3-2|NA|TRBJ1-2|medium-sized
CASSQRQGGYGYTF
TGTGCCAGCAGCCAACGGCAGGGAGGCTATGGCTACACCTTC
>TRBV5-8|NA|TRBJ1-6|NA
CASSLVHQPNSPLHF
TGTGCCAGCAGCTTGGTTCATCAACCCAATTCACCCCTCCACTTT
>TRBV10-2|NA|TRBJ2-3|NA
CASSGSPGGTDTQYF
TGCGCCAGCAGTGGCTCCCCAGGGGGCACAGATACGCAGTATTTT
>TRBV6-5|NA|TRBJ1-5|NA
CASSYSYGLSNQPQHF
TGTGCCAGCAGTTACTCGTACGGCCTGAGCAATCAGCCCCAGCATTTT
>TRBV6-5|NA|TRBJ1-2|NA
CASSYSWERGYTF
TGTGCCAGCAGTTACTCCTGGGAGCGTGGCTACACCTTC
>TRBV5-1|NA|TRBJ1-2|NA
CASSFRGDWLDGYTF
TGCGCCAGCAGCTTCCGGGGAGATTGGTTAGACGGCTACACCTTC
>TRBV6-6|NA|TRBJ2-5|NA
CASSQYPRTDQETQYF
TGTGCCAGCAGTCAATACCCCCGGACAGACCAAGAGACCCAGTACTTC
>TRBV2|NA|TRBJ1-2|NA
CASIQGFTGYTF
TGTGCCAGCATACAGGGCTTTACCGGCTACACCTTC
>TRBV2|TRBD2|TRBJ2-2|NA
CASSFSGALTGELFF
TGTGCCAGCAGCTTTAGCGGGGCGCTCACCGGGGAGCTGTTTTTT
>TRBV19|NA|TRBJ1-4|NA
CASSIRPGLINEKLFF
TGTGCCAGTAGTATTCGCCCCGGGCTTATAAACGAAAAACTGTTTTTT
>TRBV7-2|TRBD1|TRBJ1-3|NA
CASSRDRDPGGNTIYF
TGTGCCAGCAGCCGTGACAGGGACCCAGGGGGAAACACCATATATTTT
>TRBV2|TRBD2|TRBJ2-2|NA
CASTTESGGAGELFF
TGTGCCAGCACCACGGAAAGCGGGGGGGCCGGGGAGCTGTTTTTT
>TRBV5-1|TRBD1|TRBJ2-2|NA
CASIGQGVSGELFF
TGCGCCAGCATTGGACAGGGGGTATCCGGGGAGCTGTTTTTT
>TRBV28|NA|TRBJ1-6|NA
CASSLGGSSYNSPLHF
TGTGCCAGCAGCCTCGGTGGTAGCTCCTATAATTCACCCCTCCACTTT